This T cell receptor beta chain was recorded in a study of breast tumors, draining lymph nodes, adjacent tissues (dated by TCRdb to the mid-2010s). General notes on the study: Breast cancer patients provided tumor, adjacent nontumor tissue and axillary lymph nodes, and the study compared the TCR beta repertoires across these three sources. In human breast cancer, the study set out to evaluate how tumor, surrounding tissue and draining lymph node repertoires relate to one another and whether T cells may move between these sites. Here is what the overall study found, with its caveats: Tumor and nontumor tissue repertoires were found to be significantly more similar in luminal-like than in basal-like breast cancer. The conclusion that tumor T cells originate in lymph nodes was presented as consistent with a hypothesis rather than as directly demonstrated. The data were considered consistent with the idea that most tumor T cells come from the lymph node and then expand in tumor tissue. Tumor T-cell repertoires showed less diversity than lymph node repertoires and more diversity than nontumor tissue repertoires, and tumor T-cell repertoires showed preferential V and J gene usage.

Regarding this clonotype: Its recognized antigen is unknown. Nothing much larger sits one base from this clone, and base qualities are not available.

Relative to germline, V is 7 bases shorter and J is 9 bases shorter, with 20 bases between their ends. The germline V gene specifies SGHRS as CDR1 and YFSETQ as CDR2. Its CDR3 holds 15 amino acids, cysteine through phenylalanine. Only CDR3 DNA is held: 45 bases, read in frame from base 1. Sequencing took place on an Illumina HiSeq 2000. TCR beta chain libraries were generated by multiplex PCR amplification. The amplified TCR beta chain products were analyzed by high-throughput sequencing. The public reads were reprocessed in TCRdb via fastp at Q25 and MiXCR, keeping in-frame beta chains. CDR3 protein sequences are deduplicated, and each keeps its most common genes and DNA. The sample table lists tens of thousands of distinct CDR3 sequences, roughly 58% of them with a count of one. The ten largest clones capture roughly an eighth of the sample.

The chain joins TRBV5-1 to TRBJ1-6; tentative D gene TRBD1, with 5 bases matching. Sample: breast tumor tissue. This sequence was found in a female donor with breast cancer. Some clones in this sample may be carry-over from other donors' samples. The CDR3 is CASAEMGQGGSPLHF. The DNA reads as follows: TGCGCCAGCGCCGAAATGGGGCAGGGTGGTTCACCCCTCCACTTT.